The 28 T cell receptor beta chains presented below share a single source sample, sequenced in a study of blood T cell repertoires in COVID-19. TCRdb's table, derived via immunoSEQ multiplex PCR, lists solely in-frame clones and lacks some. The sample has over 100,000 clones, around 89% seen once. Sample: peripheral blood. All receptors derive from a man in his 60s with COVID-19, enrolled during active disease.

The V call is TRBV18, the J call TRBJ1-1, with D perhaps TRBD1 (6 bases). The CDR3 has 15 residues. The germline V gene has CDR1 KGHSH and CDR2 LQKENI. Trimming left V 2 bases short and J 1 base short, with 11 bases between. CDR3 region: CASSPNRESNTEAFF. In DNA, the CDR3 is TGTGCCAGCTCACCAAACAGGGAATCGAACACTGAAGCTTTCTTT.

The chain uses TRBV11-2 and TRBJ2-3, with 8 bases matching TRBD2. Germline values: CDR1 SGHAT, CDR2 FQNNGV. This CDR3 comprises 13 residues. Trimming removed 8 bases from V and 4 bases from J; junction bases left unmatched: 5. CDR3 loop: CASSGTSADTQYF. In DNA form, the CDR3 reads TGTGCCAGCTCGGGGACTAGTGCAGATACGCAGTATTTT.

Remarks on this clone: Distinct nucleotide sequences in the sample also encode this CDR3. This chain joins TRBV5-1 and TRBJ1-1, with TRBD1 identical over 7 bases. CDR1 and CDR2 from the germline V gene are SGHRS and YFSETQ. The CDR3 sequence is 14 residues long. Trimming at V came to 0 bases and at J to 4 bases, leaving 3 bases not matched to a gene. In DNA form, the CDR3 reads TGCGCCAGCAGCTTGGTCCAGGGGGGCACTGAAGCTTTCTTT. It is translated as CASSLVQGGTEAFF.

The V gene is TRBV7-8, the J gene TRBJ1-1; no clear D gene. CDR3 length equals 12 residues. V was trimmed by 6 bases and J by 6 bases, leaving 11 bases between them. Germline V gene data show CDR1 as SGHVS and CDR2 as FQNEAQ. DNA for the CDR3: TGTGCCAGCAGTTTCCGGGAGGCTGAAGCTTTCTTT. Its translation: CASSFREAEAFF.

The chain is built from TRBV7-2 and TRBJ1-2, with D possibly matching TRBD1 (5 bases). This CDR3 has 14 amino acids. With 4 bases removed from V and 5 bases from J, the gap between germline ends came to 14 bases. The germline gives CDR1 SGHTA, CDR2 FQGNSA. The CDR3 protein is CASSSSGEGYGYTF. The CDR3 DNA sequence: TGTGCCAGCAGCTCTTCTGGGGAGGGGTATGGCTACACCTTC.

Turning to this clone: At one end, the junction sequence differs from germline, possibly due to a read error. The chain links TRBV5-8 to TRBJ1-4, with 8 positions matching TRBD1. The CDR3 runs 12 residues. Germline CDR1 SGHTS, CDR2 YDEGEE. CDR3 sequence reads: CASSLGRTGKVF. CDR3 nucleotides: TGTGCCAGCAGCTTGGGTCGGACAGGGAAAGTTTTT.

The V and J genes are TRBV15 and TRBJ2-7; no reliable D call. Between the trimmed V and J ends, which lost 0 bases and 5 bases, there was a span of 11 bases. Germline CDR1 LNHNV, CDR2 YYDKDF (reference sequence). This CDR3 region has 14 residues. The CDR3 spells CATSRDKASNEQYF. The DNA for the CDR3 is TGTGCCACCAGCAGAGATAAAGCATCCAACGAGCAGTACTTC. Using reference TRBV15 and TRBJ2-7 for the parts outside the CDR3, the full variable domain is DAMVIQNPRYQVTQFGKPVTLSCSQTLNHNVMYWYQQKSSQAPKLLFHYYDKDFNNEADTPDNFQSRRPNTSFCFLDIRSPGLGDTAMYLCATSRDKASNEQYFGPGTRLTVT.

V and J are TRBV5-1 and TRBJ1-2, with D tentatively TRBD1 (5 bases). Trimming stripped 0 bases from V and 6 bases from J, with 12 bases between. Per germline, CDR1 SGHRS and CDR2 YFSETQ. This CDR3 is built from 14 residues. As DNA, the CDR3 is TGCGCCAGCAGCTTGGCCGGGGGGTTCAATGGCTACACCTTC. Translated, it gives CASSLAGGFNGYTF.

The gene calls are TRBV5-1 and TRBJ2-3; the match to TRBD2 covers 11 bases. The CDR3 has 14 residues. The junction had 4 bases not matched to a gene; V was cut back by 4 bases and J by 6 bases. Looked up from germline, CDR1 is SGHRS and CDR2 is YFSETQ. The CDR3 sequence is CASSQGLAVDTQYF. CDR3 coding DNA: TGCGCCAGCAGCCAGGGACTAGCGGTTGATACGCAGTATTTT.

This sequence joins TRBV4-1 and TRBJ2-2; D perhaps matches TRBD1 (5 bases). Germline V lookup: CDR1 MGHRA, CDR2 YSYEKL. The V end was cut by 0 bases, the J end by 1 base, with 12 bases between. The CDR3 is 17 amino acids. CDR3 amino acids: CASSQELGRENTGELFF. CDR3 nucleotides: TGCGCCAGCAGCCAAGAGCTGGGCAGGGAGAACACCGGGGAGCTGTTTTTT.

The chain recombines TRBV13 with TRBJ1-1; the match to TRBD1 covers 10 bases. Germline lookup yields CDR1 PRHDT and CDR2 FYEKMQ (reference sequence). The CDR3 contains 15 residues. Losses at the gene ends were 2 bases for V and 6 bases for J; bases not matched to a gene: 6. Here the CDR3 DNA reads TGTGCCAGCAGCTTACGGGGACAGGGGTATTCTGAAGCTTTCTTT. Residues: CASSLRGQGYSEAFF.

The genes are TRBV25-1 and TRBJ1-1, with 7 bases aligning to TRBD1. Germline trimming cut 6 bases from V and 7 bases from J; bases unmatched to any gene: 5. In germline, CDR1 is MGHDK, CDR2 SYGVNS. This CDR3 spans 12 amino acids. The CDR3 sequence is CASRSGGSEAFF. CDR3 DNA: TGTGCCAGCAGATCAGGGGGAAGTGAAGCTTTCTTT. The entire variable domain, with the rest obtained from reference TRBV25-1 and TRBJ1-1, is as follows: EADIYQTPRYLVIGTGKKITLECSQTMGHDKMYWYQQDPGMELHLIHYSYGVNSTEKGDLSSESTVSRIRTEHFPLTLESARPSHTSQYLCASRSGGSEAFFGQGTRLTVV.

The chain joins TRBV7-2 to TRBJ2-2; the D gene is possibly TRBD1 (6 bases). The V gene's germline CDR1 is SGHTA and CDR2 FQGNSA. V lost 5 bases and J 1 base, leaving 14 bases between the germline ends. The CDR3 sequence is 16 residues long. CDR3 DNA sequence: TGTGCCAGCAGCCGTATTCAGGGGCGGAACACCGGGGAGCTGTTTTTT. It yields the protein CASSRIQGRNTGELFF.

V is TRBV9 and J is TRBJ1-5; 7 nucleotides line up with TRBD1. Trimming removed 4 bases from V and 7 bases from J; junction bases left unmatched: 5. This CDR3 contains 13 residues. Germline V lookup: CDR1 SGDLS, CDR2 YYNGEE. CDR3 DNA: TGTGCCAGCAGCAACAGGGGTGAGCAGCCCCAGCATTTT. The encoded protein is CASSNRGEQPQHF.

V and J are TRBV11-2 and TRBJ1-2; no clear D. The V gene's germline CDR1 is SGHAT and CDR2 FQNNGV. V was trimmed by 2 bases and J by 5 bases, leaving 6 bases between them. This CDR3 spans 12 amino acids. The CDR3 sequence: CASSLYSYGYTF. The DNA of the CDR3 is TGTGCCAGCAGCTTATATAGTTATGGCTACACCTTC.

This rearrangement joins TRBV24-1 to TRBJ2-7; 10 bases line up with TRBD1. The germline V gene encodes CDR1 KGHDR and CDR2 SFDVKD. The J segment lost 5 bases and the V segment lost 2 bases, leaving 11 bases of the junction unmatched. The CDR3 sequence is 17 residues long. The CDR3 DNA reads TGTGCCACCAGTGATTCCCCCGGGACAGGGGTGGAGAACGAGCAGTACTTC. This codes for CATSDSPGTGVENEQYF.

This chain joins TRBV7-8 and TRBJ1-2; TRBD1 might be the D (6 bases). V lost 1 base, J lost 3 bases, and 15 bases lay in between. Per germline, CDR1 SGHVS and CDR2 FQNEAQ. This CDR3 spans 16 amino acids. The CDR3 DNA reads as TGTGCCAGCAGCTTAGGCCCAACAGGGAGAGACTATGGCTACACCTTC. It codes for CASSLGPTGRDYGYTF.

V is TRBV15 and J is TRBJ1-6, with D possibly TRBD1 on 6 matching bases. CDR3 length equals 12 residues. V gave up 1 base and J gave up 14 bases, with 9 bases separating them. Germline CDR1 and CDR2: LNHNV and YYDKDF (reference sequence). CDR3 DNA sequence: TGTGCCACCAGCAGAGGGGAGGGGGCCCTCCACTTT. Encoded protein: CATSRGEGALHF.

V usage is TRBV5-1 and J usage is TRBJ1-1, with TRBD1 identical over 9 bases. CDR3 length: 15 residues. Unmatched junction bases numbered 3, after V lost 2 bases and J lost 1 base. CDR1 and CDR2 (germline): SGHRS, YFSETQ. CDR3 protein: CASSLQGAENTEAFF. The CDR3 coding sequence is TGCGCCAGCAGCTTACAGGGGGCTGAGAACACTGAAGCTTTCTTT.

The chain links TRBV11-3 to TRBJ2-5; possible D gene TRBD1, 5 bases. V gave up 1 base and J gave up 5 bases, with 11 bases separating them. The CDR3 is 14 residues long. Germline V gives CDR1 SGHNT, CDR2 YENEEA. CDR3 protein: CASSLGAGMETQYF. The CDR3 nucleotides read TGTGCCAGCAGCTTAGGGGCAGGGATGGAGACCCAGTACTTC.

This clone was observed once. The chain couples TRBV30 to TRBJ2-3; 8 bases are a match to TRBD2. CDR3 length: 14 amino acids. Unmatched junction bases numbered 4, after V lost 3 bases and J lost 2 bases. Germline V gene data show CDR1 as GTSNPN and CDR2 as SVGIG (reference sequence). The DNA of the CDR3 is TGTGCCTGGAGCCGGACTAGCCTCACAGATACGCAGTATTTT. Translated, it gives CAWSRTSLTDTQYF.

The chain joins TRBV25-1 to TRBJ1-4, with TRBD1 as a possible D gene (5 bases). Trimming took 6 bases from V and 6 from J, leaving 11 bases between them. Germline values: CDR1 MGHDK, CDR2 SYGVNS. This CDR3 is 13 amino acids long. The CDR3 region has the DNA TGTGCCAGCAGAGACAGAGGAGATGAAAAACTGTTTTTT. Amino acid sequence: CASRDRGDEKLFF.

The rearrangement uses TRBV30 and TRBJ1-2; possible D gene TRBD1, 6 bases. Between the trimmed V and J ends, which lost 0 bases and 3 bases, there was a span of 14 bases. This CDR3 spans 15 amino acids. CDR1 and CDR2 (germline): GTSNPN, SVGIG (reference sequence). DNA for the CDR3: TGTGCCTGGAGTGTACGGATAGGGGGATACTATGGCTACACCTTC. Protein product: CAWSVRIGGYYGYTF.

This chain uses TRBV4-2 with TRBJ2-2; D is possibly TRBD1 (6 bases). V shed 0 bases and J shed 4 bases, with 9 bases lying between them. This CDR3 comprises 15 residues. Germline V gene lookup returns CDR1 LGHNA and CDR2 YNFKEQ. The DNA for the CDR3 is TGTGCCAGCAGCCAAGAACAAGGGGGCACCGGGGAGCTGTTTTTT. This gives the protein CASSQEQGGTGELFF.

The J gene is TRBJ1-1, the V gene TRBV3-1 (or the pseudogene TRBV3-2), with 7 bases lining up with TRBD1. CDR3 size: 14 residues. V lost 1 base, J lost 5 bases, and 4 bases stayed unmatched. Germline values: CDR1 LGHDT, CDR2 YNNKEL (reference sequence). DNA for the CDR3: TGTGCCAGCAGCCAAGGACAGGGAAAAACTGAAGCTTTCTTT. Its translation is CASSQGQGKTEAFF.

The chain uses TRBV9 and TRBJ1-3; D might be TRBD1 (6 bases). Between the trimmed V and J ends, which lost 6 bases and 0 bases, there was a span of 10 bases. Germline CDR1 is SGDLS and CDR2 is YYNGEE. CDR3 size: 14 residues. The CDR3 DNA reads as TGTGCCAGCAACAGGGCGAGCTCTGGAAACACCATATATTTT. It encodes CASNRASSGNTIYF.

This chain connects TRBV6-1 to TRBJ2-3; no firm D call. The ends were cut back, 5 bases at V and 6 bases at J, with 15 bases in the middle. The germline V gene encodes CDR1 MNHNS and CDR2 SASEGT. The CDR3 contains 14 residues. The CDR3 loop reads CASSSPHLEDTQYF. Written as DNA, the CDR3 is TGTGCCAGCAGTTCCCCGCATTTAGAGGATACGCAGTATTTT.

V and J are TRBV5-1 and TRBJ2-7; TRBD1 matches 7 bases. V lost 4 bases to trimming and J lost 2 bases; unmatched junction nucleotides: 6. The CDR3 loop spans 14 amino acids. Germline values: CDR1 SGHRS, CDR2 YFSETQ. The CDR3 DNA reads TGCGCCAGCAGCCTGGGACAGCCAACCTACGAGCAGTACTTC. Protein product: CASSLGQPTYEQYF.